This T cell receptor beta chain was recorded in a study of cytomegalovirus exposure and HLA in healthy donors. Study outcomes and limitations: It was 150 to 200 TCR beta chains that were listed as cytomegalovirus-associated. TRBV6-2, TRBV6-3 and some other V segments were unresolvable in 87-base-pair reads.

The PCR made use of 60 Vbeta and 13 Jbeta primers. Generated by immunoSEQ multiplex PCR, the TCRdb table keeps only in-frame clones and is missing some. The sample holds some 200,000 clones; approximately 82% are singletons and the top ten take about 1.7%. The germline V gene encodes CDR1 SGHAT and CDR2 FQNNGV. Trimming took 8 bases from V and 5 from J, leaving 18 bases between them. This CDR3 contains 14 residues. A word on this clone: The antigen remains undetermined.

The sequenced sample was PBMCs. The V call is TRBV11-2, the J call TRBJ2-5, with D possibly being TRBD1 (5 bases). The sequence was collected from a woman aged 18-29 years in good health and CMV-seronegative. DNA for the CDR3: TGTGCCAGCCGCTCGGTGACAGATCGGGAGACCCAGTACTTC. Protein product: CASRSVTDRETQYF.